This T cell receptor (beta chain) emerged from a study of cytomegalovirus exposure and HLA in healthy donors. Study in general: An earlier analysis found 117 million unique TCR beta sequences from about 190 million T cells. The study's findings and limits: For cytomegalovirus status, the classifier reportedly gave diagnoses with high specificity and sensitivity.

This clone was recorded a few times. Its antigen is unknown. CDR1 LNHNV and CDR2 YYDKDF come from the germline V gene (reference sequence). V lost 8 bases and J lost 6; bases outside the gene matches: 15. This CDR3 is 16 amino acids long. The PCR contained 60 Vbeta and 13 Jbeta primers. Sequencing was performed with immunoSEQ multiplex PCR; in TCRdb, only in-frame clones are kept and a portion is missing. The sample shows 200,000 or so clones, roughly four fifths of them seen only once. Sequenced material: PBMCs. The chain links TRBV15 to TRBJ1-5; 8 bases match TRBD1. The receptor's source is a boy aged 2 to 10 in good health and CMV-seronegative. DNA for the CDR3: TGTGCCACCCGAGATGAGGGGACAGGTGGTAGTCAGCCCCAGCATTTT. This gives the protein CATRDEGTGGSQPQHF.